These 3 T cell receptor beta chains share one sample of origin, sequenced in a study of T cell responses to AZD1222 COVID-19 vaccine. Generated by immunoSEQ multiplex PCR, the TCRdb table keeps only in-frame clones and is missing some. The table records over 120,000 clones, around 92% of them present only once. The starting material was peripheral blood, obtained after recovery from COVID-19. All receptors come from an adult who had recovered from COVID-19.

This clone was detected only once. This chain links TRBV9 with TRBJ2-7, with TRBD2 identical over 8 bases. Unmatched junction bases numbered 11, after V lost 4 bases and J lost 2 bases. CDR3 length: 16 residues. CDR1 SGDLS and CDR2 YYNGEE come from the germline V gene. The CDR3: CASSPRGAGAAYEQYF. CDR3 coding DNA: TGTGCCAGCAGCCCACGGGGAGCGGGAGCCGCCTACGAGCAGTACTTC.

The J gene is TRBJ2-4, the V gene TRBV19; D remains unclear. With 0 bases removed from V and 0 bases from J, the gap between germline ends came to 9 bases. The CDR3 is made up of 16 amino acids. Germline assignment: CDR1 LNHDA and CDR2 SQIVND (reference sequence). The CDR3 sequence is CASSIDSSVAKNIQYF. The CDR3 coding sequence is TGTGCCAGTAGTATAGATTCTTCCGTAGCCAAAAACATTCAGTACTTC. Using reference TRBV19 and TRBJ2-4 for the parts outside the CDR3, the full variable domain is DGGITQSPKYLFRKEGQNVTLSCEQNLNHDAMYWYRQDPGQGLRLIYYSQIVNDFQKGDIAEGYSVSREKKESFPLTVTSAQKNPTAFYLCASSIDSSVAKNIQYFGAGTRLSVL.

This clone occurred once. The chain has TRBV3-1 (or the pseudogene TRBV3-2) and TRBJ2-6; tentative D call: TRBD1 (6 bases). The CDR3 has 16 residues. Looked up from germline, CDR1 is LGHDT and CDR2 is YNNKEL (reference sequence). V gave up 2 bases and J gave up 0 bases, with 8 bases separating them. CDR3 nucleotide sequence: TGTGCCAGCAGCCAACAGGGGATCTCTGGGGCCAACGTCCTGACTTTC. It specifies CASSQQGISGANVLTF.